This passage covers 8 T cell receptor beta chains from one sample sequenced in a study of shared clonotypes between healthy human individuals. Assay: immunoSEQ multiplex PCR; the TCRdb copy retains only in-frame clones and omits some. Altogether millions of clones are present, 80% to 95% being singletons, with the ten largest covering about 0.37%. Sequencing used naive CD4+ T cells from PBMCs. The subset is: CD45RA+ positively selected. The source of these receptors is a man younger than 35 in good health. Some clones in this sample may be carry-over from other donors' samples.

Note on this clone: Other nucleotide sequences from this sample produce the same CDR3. The CDR3 nucleotides read TGTGCCAGCAGTTATGGTGGGGGTCAGCCCCAGCATTTT. It translates to CASSYGGGQPQHF. The J gene is TRBJ1-5, the V gene TRBV6-5; tentatively, D is TRBD1 (5 bases). CDR1 and CDR2 from the germline V gene are MNHEY and SVGAGI. The CDR3 runs 13 residues. Trimming stripped 3 bases from V and 6 bases from J, with 9 bases between.

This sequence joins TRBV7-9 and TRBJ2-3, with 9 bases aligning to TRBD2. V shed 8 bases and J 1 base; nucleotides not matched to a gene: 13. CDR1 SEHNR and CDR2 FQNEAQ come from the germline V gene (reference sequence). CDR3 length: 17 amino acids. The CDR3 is CASPRGIRTSGTDTQYF. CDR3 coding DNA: TGTGCCAGCCCTAGGGGGATTCGGACTAGCGGCACAGATACGCAGTATTTT.

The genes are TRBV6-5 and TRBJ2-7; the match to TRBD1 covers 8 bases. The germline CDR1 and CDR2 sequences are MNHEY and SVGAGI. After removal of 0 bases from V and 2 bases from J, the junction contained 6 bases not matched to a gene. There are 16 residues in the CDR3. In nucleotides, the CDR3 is TGTGCCAGCAGTTACTCGACCCCACAGGGGGCCTACGAGCAGTACTTC. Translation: CASSYSTPQGAYEQYF.

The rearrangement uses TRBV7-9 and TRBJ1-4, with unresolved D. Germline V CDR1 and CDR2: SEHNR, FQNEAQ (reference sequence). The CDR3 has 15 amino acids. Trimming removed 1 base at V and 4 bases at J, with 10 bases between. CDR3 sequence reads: CASSLVPPDNEKLFF. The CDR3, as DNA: TGTGCCAGCAGCTTAGTCCCCCCCGATAATGAAAAACTGTTTTTT. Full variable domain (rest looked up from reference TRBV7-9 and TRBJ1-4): DTGVSQNPRHKITKRGQNVTFRCDPISEHNRLYWYRQTLGQGPEFLTYFQNEAQLEKSRLLSDRFSAERPKGSFSTLEIQRTEQGDSAMYLCASSLVPPDNEKLFFGSGTQLSVL.

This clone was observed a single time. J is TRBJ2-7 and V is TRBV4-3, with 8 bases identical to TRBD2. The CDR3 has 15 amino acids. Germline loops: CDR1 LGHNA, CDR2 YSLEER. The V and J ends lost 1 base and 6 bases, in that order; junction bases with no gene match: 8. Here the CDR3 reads CASSQAPGGPREQYF. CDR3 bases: TGCGCCAGCAGCCAAGCTCCGGGAGGGCCGCGCGAGCAGTACTTC.

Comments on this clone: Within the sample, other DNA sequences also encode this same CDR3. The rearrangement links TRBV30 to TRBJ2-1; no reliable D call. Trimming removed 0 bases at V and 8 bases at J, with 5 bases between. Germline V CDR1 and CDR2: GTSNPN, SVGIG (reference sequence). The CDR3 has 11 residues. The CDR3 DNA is TGTGCCTGGAGTGTAATCGATGAGCAGTTCTTC. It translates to CAWSVIDEQFF. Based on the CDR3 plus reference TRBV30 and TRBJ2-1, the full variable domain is SQTIHQWPATLVQPVGSPLSLECTVEGTSNPNLYWYRQAAGRGLQLLFYSVGIGQISSEVPQNLSASRPQDRQFILSSKKLLLSDSGFYLCAWSVIDEQFFGPGTRLTVL.

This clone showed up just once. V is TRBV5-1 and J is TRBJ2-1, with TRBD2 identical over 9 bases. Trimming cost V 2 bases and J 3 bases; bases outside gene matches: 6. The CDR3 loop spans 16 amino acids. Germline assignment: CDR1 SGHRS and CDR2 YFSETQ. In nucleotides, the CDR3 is TGCGCCAGCAGCTTTGGGACTAGCAGTTACTACAATGAGCAGTTCTTC. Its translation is CASSFGTSSYYNEQFF.

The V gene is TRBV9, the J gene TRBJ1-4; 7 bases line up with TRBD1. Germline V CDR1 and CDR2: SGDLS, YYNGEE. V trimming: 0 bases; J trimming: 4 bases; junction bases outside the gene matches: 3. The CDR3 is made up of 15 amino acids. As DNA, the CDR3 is TGTGCCAGCAGCGTAGAGGGGGCTCGTAATGAAAAACTGTTTTTT. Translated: CASSVEGARNEKLFF. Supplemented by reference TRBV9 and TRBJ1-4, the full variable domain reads DSGVTQTPKHLITATGQRVTLRCSPRSGDLSVYWYQQSLDQGLQFLIQYYNGEERAKGNILERFSAQQFPDLHSELNLSSLELGDSALYFCASSVEGARNEKLFFGSGTQLSVL.